This T cell receptor beta chain derives from a study of CD8 T cells in Susac syndrome. Roughly 0.45 to 1 ug RNA was reverse transcribed with random hexamers. From the immunoSEQ multiplex PCR reads, TCRdb called clonotypes with MiXCR, one entry per CDR3 protein. The sample contains about 150,000 distinct CDR3 sequences, 90% to 95% of which appear only once. This clonotype was detected only a few times. Trimming removed 3 bases from V and 7 bases from J, with 16 bases in between. The germline V gene has CDR1 PRHDT and CDR2 FYEKMQ (reference sequence). The CDR3 sequence is 14 residues long. The origin of this receptor is a human donor in good health. The sequenced sample consisted of CD4+ T cells from PBMCs. The rearrangement joins TRBV13 to TRBJ2-7, with a tentative D call TRBD1 (6 bases). This CDR3 reads CASSFRRGQGEQYF. In nucleotides, the CDR3 is TGTGCCAGCAGCTTCCGCCGGGGCCAGGGGGAGCAGTACTTC.